These 9 T cell receptor beta chains came from one sample sequenced in a study of breast tumors, draining lymph nodes, adjacent tissues (dated by TCRdb to about 2016). The axillary draining lymph nodes of breast cancer patients were the source of the lymph node samples. Libraries were constructed by multiplex PCR. Sequencing was performed on an Illumina HiSeq 2000. In TCRdb, the public reads were trimmed at Q25 with fastp and aligned with MiXCR, with productive beta chains retained. Rows are unified per CDR3 protein, each entry keeping the most common DNA and genes. Present in this sample are 85,000 to 130,000 distinct CDR3 sequences, approximately 28% of which were seen just once. The ten biggest clones cover 5.5% to 6% of the sample. Sequenced: axillary lymph node tissue. The receptor source for this set is a female donor with breast cancer. Some clones in this sample may be carry-over from other donors' samples.

This clonotype was observed at least ten times. This sequence joins TRBV20-1 and TRBJ2-7; 9 bases match TRBD1. In germline, CDR1 is DFQATT, CDR2 SNEGSKA (reference sequence). CDR3 length: 12 residues. Trimming cost V 7 bases and J 3 bases; bases outside gene matches: 4. This chain's CDR3 is CSVQGANYEQYF. The CDR3 nucleotides read TGCAGTGTACAGGGGGCGAACTACGAGCAGTACTTC.

This clonotype was observed at least ten times. This chain joins TRBV6-5 and TRBJ2-7; tentative D call: TRBD2 (5 bases). V lost 5 bases and J 0 bases, leaving 8 bases between the germline ends. CDR3 size: 13 residues. Germline V gene sequence: CDR1 MNHEY, CDR2 SVGAGI. CDR3 sequence: CASSGLTSYEQYF. The CDR3 nucleotides are TGTGCCAGCAGTGGACTGACCTCCTACGAGCAGTACTTC.

This clonotype was observed at least ten times. This rearrangement joins TRBV7-9 to TRBJ1-5; 7 bases align to TRBD1. The CDR3 contains 14 residues. Germline-derived CDR1 and CDR2 are SEHNR and FQNEAQ (reference sequence). Trimming took 5 bases from V and 4 from J; bases not matched to a gene: 5. CDR3 in amino acids: CASSAGTDNQPQHF. CDR3 DNA: TGTGCCAGCAGCGCCGGGACAGATAATCAGCCCCAGCATTTT.

V gene TRBV19 combines with J gene TRBJ2-7; possible D gene TRBD1, 6 bases. The CDR3 has 14 amino acids. V lost 5 bases and J lost 1, with 12 bases in between. Germline CDR1 LNHDA, CDR2 SQIVND (reference sequence). The CDR3 bases are TGTGCCAGTAGTCCGACAGGATCTTCCTACGAGCAGTACTTC. Translated, it gives CASSPTGSSYEQYF.

This clonotype came up many times. This sequence joins TRBV5-6 and TRBJ2-1; D remains ambiguous. The CDR3 consists of 18 residues. The V end lost 2 bases, the J end lost 2 bases, and 20 bases lay between the germline ends. Germline V gene sequence: CDR1 SGHDT, CDR2 YYEEEE. CDR3 protein: CASSLRAEWNSAYNEQFF. The CDR3, as DNA: TGTGCCAGCAGCTTACGGGCGGAGTGGAATTCGGCCTACAATGAGCAGTTCTTC.

This clonotype was picked up many times. The chain has TRBV5-4 and TRBJ2-7; a possible D gene is TRBD1 (6 bases). Germline V gene lookup returns CDR1 SGHNT and CDR2 YYREEE (reference sequence). V was clipped by 3 bases and J by 4 bases, with 14 bases between them. The CDR3 covers 14 residues. CDR3 DNA: TGTGCCAGCAGCTCGGCCAGGGGAAGATACGAGCAGTACTTC. This codes for CASSSARGRYEQYF. Together with reference TRBV5-4 and TRBJ2-7, the CDR3 gives the full variable domain: ETGVTQSPTHLIKTRGQQVTLRCSSQSGHNTVSWYQQALGQGPQFIFQYYREEENGRGNFPPRFSGLQFPNYSSELNVNALELDDSALYLCASSSARGRYEQYFGPGTRLTVT.

The table lists this clonotype with many counts. This chain uses TRBV9 with TRBJ2-3; 8 nucleotides align to TRBD2. V lost 0 bases and J lost 5; bases outside the gene matches: 8. From germline, CDR1 is SGDLS and CDR2 YYNGEE. The CDR3 contains 16 residues. The CDR3 here is CASSVGGGGRGDTQYF. The CDR3 DNA reads as TGTGCCAGCAGCGTAGGGGGCGGGGGGCGCGGAGATACGCAGTATTTT.

This clonotype was detected many times. This chain connects TRBV18 to TRBJ1-5; 8 nucleotides line up with TRBD1. This CDR3 comprises 14 residues. V was pared by 3 bases and J by 2 bases, with 0 bases of the junction left unmatched. Germline CDR1 is KGHSH and CDR2 is LQKENI. CDR3 in DNA: TGTGCCAGCTCACCGGGACAGGGCAATCAGCCCCAGCATTTT. Amino acid sequence: CASSPGQGNQPQHF.

This clonotype was counted ten times or more. J is TRBJ2-1 and V is TRBV5-1; 12 positions match TRBD2. Trimming removed 0 bases from V and 5 bases from J; junction bases left unmatched: 24. The CDR3 is made up of 23 amino acids. From germline, CDR1 is SGHRS and CDR2 YFSETQ. The CDR3 nucleotides read TGCGCCAGCAGCTTGGTGAGGTCTAGCGGGAGGGGATGGGCCTCCTACAAGAACAATGAGCAGTTCTTC. This sequence encodes CASSLVRSSGRGWASYKNNEQFF. Full variable domain (rest looked up from reference TRBV5-1 and TRBJ2-1): KAGVTQTPRYLIKTRGQQVTLSCSPISGHRSVSWYQQTPGQGLQFLFEYFSETQRNKGNFPGRFSGRQFSNSRSEMNVSTLELGDSALYLCASSLVRSSGRGWASYKNNEQFFGPGTRLTVL.